The present TCR beta chain was sequenced within a study of blood T cells in healthy people across ages. The CDR3 is 11 amino acids. Germline CDR1 is DFQATT and CDR2 is SNEGSKA (reference sequence). With a J-beta primer mix and a sample-barcoded 5' primer, a second PCR ran about 7 to 12 cycles. One entry per CDR3 protein, called by TCRdb with MiXCR from the 5' RACE reads. Among roughly 650,000 distinct CDR3 sequences listed, about 32% were seen once. Regarding this clonotype: This sequence may be a read error, since a much larger clone differs from it by one base.

This TCR was sampled from a woman older than 75 in good health. This chain connects TRBV20-1 to TRBJ2-5; no reliable D call. Sequenced material: blood. The chain's CDR3 is CSGRVQETQDF. CDR3 DNA: TGCAGTGGTAGGGTTCAAGAGACCCAGGACTTC.